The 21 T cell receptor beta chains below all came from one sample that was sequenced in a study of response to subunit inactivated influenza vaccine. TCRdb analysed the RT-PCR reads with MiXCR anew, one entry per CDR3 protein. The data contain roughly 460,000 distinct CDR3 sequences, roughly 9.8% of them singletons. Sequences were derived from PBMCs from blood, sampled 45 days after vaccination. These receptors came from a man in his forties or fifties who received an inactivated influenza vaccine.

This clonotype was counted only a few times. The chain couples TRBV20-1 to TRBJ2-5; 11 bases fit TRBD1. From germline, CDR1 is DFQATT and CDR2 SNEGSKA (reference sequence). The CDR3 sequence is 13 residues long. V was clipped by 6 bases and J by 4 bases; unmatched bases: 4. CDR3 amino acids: CSAPDRGLETQYF. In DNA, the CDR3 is TGCAGTGCCCCGGACAGGGGGCTAGAGACCCAGTACTTC.

Here the CDR3 DNA reads TGTGCCTCCTTGGGGGTGCCCGGGGAGCTGTTTTTT. This gives the protein CASLGVPGELFF. This chain links TRBV10-3 with TRBJ2-2; D might be TRBD1 or TRBD2, each matching 5 bases. Germline values: CDR1 ENHRY, CDR2 SYGVKD. V lost 11 bases to trimming and J lost 6 bases, with 13 bases between them. The CDR3 has 12 amino acids.

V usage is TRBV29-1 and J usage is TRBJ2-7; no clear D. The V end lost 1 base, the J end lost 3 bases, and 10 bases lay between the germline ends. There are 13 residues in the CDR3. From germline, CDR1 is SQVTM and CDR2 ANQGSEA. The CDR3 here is CSVEVGIGYEQYF. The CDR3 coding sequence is TGCAGCGTTGAAGTGGGGATAGGCTACGAGCAGTACTTC.

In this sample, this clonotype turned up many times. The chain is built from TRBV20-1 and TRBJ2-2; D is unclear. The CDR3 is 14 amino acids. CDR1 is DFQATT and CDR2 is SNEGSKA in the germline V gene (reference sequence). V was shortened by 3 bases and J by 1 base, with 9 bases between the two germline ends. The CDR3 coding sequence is TGCAGTGCTAGTAGGATAGAGAACACCGGGGAGCTGTTTTTT. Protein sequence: CSASRIENTGELFF.

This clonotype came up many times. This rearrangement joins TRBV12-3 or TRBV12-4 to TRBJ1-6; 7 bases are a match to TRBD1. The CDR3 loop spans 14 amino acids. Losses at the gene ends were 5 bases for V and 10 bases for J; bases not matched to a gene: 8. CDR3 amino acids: CASSPQGQRSPLHF. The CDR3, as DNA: TGTGCCAGCAGTCCACAGGGACAGCGATCACCCCTCCACTTT.

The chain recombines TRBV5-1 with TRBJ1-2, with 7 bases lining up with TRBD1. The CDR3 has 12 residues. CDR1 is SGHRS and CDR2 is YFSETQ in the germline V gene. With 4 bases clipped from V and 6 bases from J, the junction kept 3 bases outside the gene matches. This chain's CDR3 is CASSDREDGYTF. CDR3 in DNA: TGCGCCAGCAGCGACAGGGAGGATGGCTACACCTTC.

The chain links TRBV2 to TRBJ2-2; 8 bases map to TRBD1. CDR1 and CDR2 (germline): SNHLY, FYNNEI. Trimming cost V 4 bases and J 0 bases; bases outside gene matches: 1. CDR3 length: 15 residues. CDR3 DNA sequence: TGTGCCAGCAGTGGACAGGGGACGAACACCGGGGAGCTGTTTTTT. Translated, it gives CASSGQGTNTGELFF.

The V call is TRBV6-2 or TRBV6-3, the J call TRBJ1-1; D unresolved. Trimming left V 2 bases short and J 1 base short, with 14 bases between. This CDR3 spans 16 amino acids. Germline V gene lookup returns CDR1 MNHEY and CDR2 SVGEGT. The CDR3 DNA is TGTGCCAGCAGTTACGACGATTCAACAGCGAACACTGAAGCTTTCTTT. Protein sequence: CASSYDDSTANTEAFF.

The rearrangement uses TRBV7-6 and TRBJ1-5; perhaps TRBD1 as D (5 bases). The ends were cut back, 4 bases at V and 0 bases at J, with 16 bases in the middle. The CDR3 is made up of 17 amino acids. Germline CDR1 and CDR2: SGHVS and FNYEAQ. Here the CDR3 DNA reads TGTGCCAGCAGCTCCCGGCGGGCAGGGAATAGCAATCAGCCCCAGCATTTT. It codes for CASSSRRAGNSNQPQHF.

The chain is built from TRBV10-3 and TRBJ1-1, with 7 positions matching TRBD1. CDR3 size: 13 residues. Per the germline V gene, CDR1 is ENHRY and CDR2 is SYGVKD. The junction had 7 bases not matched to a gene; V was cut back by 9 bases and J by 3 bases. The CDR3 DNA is TGTGCCATTGCGACAGGGAGGGACACTGAAGCTTTCTTT. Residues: CAIATGRDTEAFF.

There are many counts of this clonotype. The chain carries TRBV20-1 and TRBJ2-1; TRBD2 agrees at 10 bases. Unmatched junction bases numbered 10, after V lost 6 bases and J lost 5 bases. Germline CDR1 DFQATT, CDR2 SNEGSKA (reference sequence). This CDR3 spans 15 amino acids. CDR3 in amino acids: CSAHPLGLADNEQFF. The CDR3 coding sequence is TGCAGTGCGCATCCCCTCGGACTAGCGGACAATGAGCAGTTCTTC.

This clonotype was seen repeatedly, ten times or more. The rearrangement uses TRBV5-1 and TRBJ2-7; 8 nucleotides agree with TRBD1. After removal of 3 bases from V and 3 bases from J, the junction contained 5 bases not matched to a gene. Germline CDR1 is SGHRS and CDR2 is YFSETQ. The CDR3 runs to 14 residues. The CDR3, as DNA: TGCGCCAGCAGCTCAGCGGACAGGGACTACGAGCAGTACTTC. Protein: CASSSADRDYEQYF.

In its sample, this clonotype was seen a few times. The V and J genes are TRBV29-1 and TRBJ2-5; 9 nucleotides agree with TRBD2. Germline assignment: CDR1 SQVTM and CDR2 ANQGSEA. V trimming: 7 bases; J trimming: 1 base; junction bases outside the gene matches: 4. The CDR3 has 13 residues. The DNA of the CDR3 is TGCAGCGCCGGGACTAGCCGCCAAGAGACCCAGTACTTC. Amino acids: CSAGTSRQETQYF.

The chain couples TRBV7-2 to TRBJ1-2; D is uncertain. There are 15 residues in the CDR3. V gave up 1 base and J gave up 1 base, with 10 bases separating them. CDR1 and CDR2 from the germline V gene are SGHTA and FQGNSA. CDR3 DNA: TGTGCCAGCAGCTTAGTGGCAGCAGATAACTATGGCTACACCTTC. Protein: CASSLVAADNYGYTF.

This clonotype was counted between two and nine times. The CDR3 protein is CATSRDQLNTEAFF. CDR3 nucleotide sequence: TGTGCCACCAGCAGAGATCAACTGAACACTGAAGCTTTCTTT. The rearrangement uses TRBV15 and TRBJ1-1; D unclear. This CDR3 contains 14 residues. Trimming cost V 0 bases and J 0 bases, with 5 bases left between them. CDR1 LNHNV and CDR2 YYDKDF come from the germline V gene (reference sequence).

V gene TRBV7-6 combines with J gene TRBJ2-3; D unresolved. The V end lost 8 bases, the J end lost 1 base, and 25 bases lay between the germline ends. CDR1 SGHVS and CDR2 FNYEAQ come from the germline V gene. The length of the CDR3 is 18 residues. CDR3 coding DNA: TGTGCCAGCGCTACCACCGGCGTAATACCGGGTCGCACAGATACGCAGTATTTT. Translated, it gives CASATTGVIPGRTDTQYF.

Here the CDR3 DNA reads TGTGCCAGCAGTGAAGGACAAGAGACCCAGTACTTC. Translating it yields CASSEGQETQYF. The chain recombines TRBV25-1 with TRBJ2-5, with D uncertain. CDR1 is MGHDK and CDR2 is SYGVNS in the germline V gene. CDR3 length: 12 residues. Between the trimmed V and J ends, which lost 2 bases and 2 bases, there was a span of 3 bases.

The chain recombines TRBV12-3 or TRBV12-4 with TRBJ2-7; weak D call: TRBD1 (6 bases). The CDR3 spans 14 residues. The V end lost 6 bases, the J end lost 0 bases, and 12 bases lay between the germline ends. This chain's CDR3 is CASSVRDTSYEQYF. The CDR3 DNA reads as TGTGCCAGCAGCGTCCGGGACACCTCCTACGAGCAGTACTTC.

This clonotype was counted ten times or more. CDR3 loop: CSASDGGFYGYTF. CDR3 coding DNA: TGCAGTGCCTCCGACGGGGGGTTCTATGGCTACACCTTC. V usage is TRBV20-1 and J usage is TRBJ1-2; the D gene is possibly TRBD1 (5 bases). The ends were cut back, 6 bases at V and 4 bases at J, with 15 bases in the middle. CDR3 size: 13 residues. Germline-derived CDR1 and CDR2 are DFQATT and SNEGSKA (reference sequence).

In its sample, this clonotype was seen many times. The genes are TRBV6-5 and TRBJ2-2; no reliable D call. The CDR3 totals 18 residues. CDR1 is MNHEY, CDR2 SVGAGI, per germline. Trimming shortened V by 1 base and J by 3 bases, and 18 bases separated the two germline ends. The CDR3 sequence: CASSYFSPLYQDTGELFF. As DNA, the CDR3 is TGTGCCAGCAGTTACTTCAGTCCACTCTATCAAGACACCGGGGAGCTGTTTTTT.

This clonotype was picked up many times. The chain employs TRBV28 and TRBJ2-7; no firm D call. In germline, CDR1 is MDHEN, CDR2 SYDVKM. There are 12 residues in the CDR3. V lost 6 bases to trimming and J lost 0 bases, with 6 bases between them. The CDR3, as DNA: TGTGCCAGCAGCCGAAACTCCTACGAGCAGTACTTC. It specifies CASSRNSYEQYF.